One and the same sample provided the 9 T cell receptor beta chains below, sequenced in a study of T cells in Graves' hyperthyroidism and ophthalmopathy. Researchers took RNA transcripts and amplified the TCR beta CDR3 regions from them. An initial round of RT-PCR targeting the TCR CDR3 relied on the HTBI primer set. TCRdb fed the multiplex PCR reads into MiXCR, producing one record per CDR3 protein. The repertoire holds approximately 430,000 distinct CDR3 sequences, with 15% to 18% as singletons. Sample: blood. These receptors all come from a woman aged 18-29 years with Graves' hyperthyroidism.

The chain's CDR3 is CSVRAPGTGELFF. Here the CDR3 DNA reads TGCAGCGTTAGGGCTCCGGGCACCGGGGAGCTGTTTTTT. V usage is TRBV29-1 and J usage is TRBJ2-2; D ambiguous. Germline values: CDR1 SQVTM, CDR2 ANQGSEA. This CDR3 has 13 amino acids. Deletions cut 5 bases from V and 4 bases from J, with 11 bases between.

This clonotype was counted between two and nine times. J is TRBJ2-5 and V is TRBV4-1, with D perhaps being TRBD1 or TRBD2 (5 bases each). The CDR3 sequence is 14 residues long. Per the germline V gene, CDR1 is MGHRA and CDR2 is YSYEKL. V was clipped by 0 bases and J by 6 bases, with 11 bases between them. The CDR3: CASSQEPGTKTQYF. CDR3 DNA sequence: TGCGCCAGCAGCCAAGAACCAGGGACGAAGACCCAGTACTTC.

The rearrangement uses TRBV3-1 and TRBJ2-5; perhaps D is TRBD1 or TRBD2 (6 bases each). Germline V gene lookup returns CDR1 LGHDT and CDR2 YNNKEL (reference sequence). The length of the CDR3 is 14 residues. Trimming left V 6 bases short and J 4 bases short, with 15 bases between. In DNA, the CDR3 is TGTGCCAGCAGATTAAACGGAGGGGGAGAGACCCAGTACTTC. Translating gives CASRLNGGGETQYF.

At least ten counts were recorded for this clonotype. V and J are TRBV13 and TRBJ2-2; tentative D call: TRBD1 (6 bases). CDR3 length: 15 amino acids. V lost 3 bases and J 4 bases, leaving 12 bases between the germline ends. In germline, CDR1 is PRHDT, CDR2 FYEKMQ (reference sequence). The CDR3 reads CASSFTTGPTGELFF. For the CDR3, the DNA is TGTGCCAGCAGCTTTACAACAGGGCCCACCGGGGAGCTGTTTTTT.

J is TRBJ1-1 and V is TRBV18; D not certain. V lost 5 bases and J 2 bases, leaving 15 bases between the germline ends. This CDR3 has 15 residues. Germline assignment: CDR1 KGHSH and CDR2 LQKENI. The CDR3 sequence is CASSSPSDRNTEAFF. Here the CDR3 DNA reads TGTGCCAGCTCATCCCCTAGTGACCGTAACACTGAAGCTTTCTTT.

At least ten counts were recorded for this clonotype. The chain has TRBV7-8 and TRBJ1-1; unclear D gene. The CDR3 loop spans 11 amino acids. CDR1 is SGHVS, CDR2 FQNEAQ, per germline. V shed 5 bases and J shed 8 bases, with 9 bases lying between them. CDR3 sequence reads: CASSQVGEAFF. In DNA, the CDR3 is TGTGCCAGCAGCCAAGTCGGGGAAGCTTTCTTT.

This clonotype was counted many times. The J gene is TRBJ1-1, the V gene TRBV20-1; the match to TRBD1 covers 8 bases. The CDR3 is 11 amino acids. Germline CDR1 DFQATT, CDR2 SNEGSKA (reference sequence). Trimming cost V 0 bases and J 11 bases; bases outside gene matches: 2. This CDR3 is CSARDDRGAFF. The DNA of the CDR3 is TGCAGTGCTAGAGATGACAGGGGCGCTTTCTTT.

Turning to this clonotype: This could be a read error, since a much larger clone is one nucleotide away. The CDR3 does not end in the conserved phenylalanine or tryptophan, so this is likely a read error. The V and J genes are TRBV3-1 and TRBJ1-3; weak D call: TRBD1 (5 bases). CDR1 and CDR2 from the germline V gene are LGHDT and YNNKEL (reference sequence). Trimming cost V 3 bases and J 0 bases, with 12 bases left between them. This CDR3 has 16 amino acids. CDR3 coding DNA: TGTGCCAGCAGCCATGAAGGGGCGAGCTCTGGAAACACCATATATTCT. Its protein is CASSHEGASSGNTIYS.

The rearrangement joins TRBV4-2 to TRBJ2-7; no clear D gene. Deletions cut 1 base from V and 5 bases from J, with 15 bases between. The CDR3 is 15 residues long. Germline lookup yields CDR1 LGHNA and CDR2 YNFKEQ. In DNA form, the CDR3 reads TGTGCCAGCAGCCAAGGTCTGGGCTATTCGAACGAGCAGTACTTC. Residues: CASSQGLGYSNEQYF.